This T cell receptor beta chain was obtained from a study of blood T cell repertoires in COVID-19. Study as a whole: The analysed material was cDNA or gDNA that came from T cells, B-cell-depleted T cells, or PBMCs.

Authors' analysis steps: The authors estimated nucleated cell counts from reference gene primer amplification. Sequencing used immunoSEQ multiplex PCR; TCRdb keeps in-frame clones, though not all of them. The V and J calls and clone size were taken over from that table, and D and trimming were inferred from the DNA. The table shows more than 55,000 clones, with around 89% occurring only once. Germline CDR1 SGHAT, CDR2 FQNNGV. V lost 5 bases, J lost 8 bases, and 10 bases lay in between. CDR3 length equals 12 residues. The gene calls are TRBV11-2 and TRBJ2-1; D is unclear. Sequencing input: peripheral blood. This receptor was taken from a woman aged 65 to 85 with acute or convalescent COVID-19. The CDR3 spells CASSPLPHEQFF. The CDR3 nucleotides are TGTGCCAGCAGCCCTCTCCCCCATGAGCAGTTCTTC.